This T cell receptor beta chain stems from a study of response to subunit inactivated influenza vaccine. Study-wide results and limits: Few additional T cells are recruited per seasonal influenza vaccination, authors suggested.

Trimming pared 0 bases from V and 9 bases from J, leaving 18 bases between. Per germline, CDR1 SGHAT and CDR2 FQNNGV. The CDR3 is made up of 16 amino acids. Using its own MiXCR run on the RT-PCR reads, TCRdb lists one record per CDR3 protein. This sample has 540,000 or so distinct CDR3 sequences; about an eighth occur once, and the top ten carry around 14%. A few counts support this clonotype. Its antigen is unknown. The sequence came from a man in his fifties or sixties who received an inactivated influenza vaccine. The sample in question was PBMCs from blood, obtained about 6 weeks after vaccination. The chain joins TRBV11-2 to TRBJ2-4; possibly TRBD1 for D (6 bases). CDR3 nucleotides: TGTGCCAGCAGCTTAGAACGGACAGCCATCTCGGGCATTCAGTACTTC. Its protein is CASSLERTAISGIQYF. Supplemented by reference TRBV11-2 and TRBJ2-4, the full variable domain reads EAGVAQSPRYKIIEKRQSVAFWCNPISGHATLYWYQQILGQGPKLLIQFQNNGVVDDSQLPKDRFSAERLKGVDSTLKIQPAKLEDSAVYLCASSLERTAISGIQYFGAGTRLSVL.